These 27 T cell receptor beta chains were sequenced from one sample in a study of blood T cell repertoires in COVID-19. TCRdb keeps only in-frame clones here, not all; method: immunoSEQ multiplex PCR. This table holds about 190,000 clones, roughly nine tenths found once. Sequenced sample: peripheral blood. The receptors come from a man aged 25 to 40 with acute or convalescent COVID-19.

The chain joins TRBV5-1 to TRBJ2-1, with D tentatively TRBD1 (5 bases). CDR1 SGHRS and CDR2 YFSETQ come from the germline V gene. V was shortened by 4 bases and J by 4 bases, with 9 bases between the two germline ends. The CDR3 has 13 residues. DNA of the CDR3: TGCGCCAGCAGCGCAGGGTTGTACAATGAGCAGTTCTTC. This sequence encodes CASSAGLYNEQFF.

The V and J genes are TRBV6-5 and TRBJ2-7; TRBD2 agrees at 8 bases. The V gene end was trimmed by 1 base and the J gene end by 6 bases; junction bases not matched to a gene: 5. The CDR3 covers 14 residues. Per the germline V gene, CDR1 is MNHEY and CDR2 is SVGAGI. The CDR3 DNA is TGTGCCAGCAGTTACTTAGCGGGAACGGGCGAGCAGTACTTC. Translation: CASSYLAGTGEQYF.

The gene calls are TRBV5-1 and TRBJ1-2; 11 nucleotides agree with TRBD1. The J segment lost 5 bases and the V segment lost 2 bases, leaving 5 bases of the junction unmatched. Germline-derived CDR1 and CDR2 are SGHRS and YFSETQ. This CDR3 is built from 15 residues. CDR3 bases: TGCGCCAGCAGCTTTGGGACAGGGGGAACGTATGGCTACACCTTC. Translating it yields CASSFGTGGTYGYTF.

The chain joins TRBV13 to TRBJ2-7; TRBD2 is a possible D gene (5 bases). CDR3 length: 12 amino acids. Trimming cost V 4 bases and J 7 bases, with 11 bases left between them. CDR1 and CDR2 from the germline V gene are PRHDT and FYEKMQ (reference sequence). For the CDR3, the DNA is TGTGCCAGCAGCTACTCCCCGGGGGAGCAGTACTTC. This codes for CASSYSPGEQYF.

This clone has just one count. The CDR3 loop reads CASRGDRVYNSPLHF. The CDR3 nucleotides are TGTGCCAGCAGGGGTGACAGAGTTTATAATTCACCCCTCCACTTT. This chain links TRBV28 with TRBJ1-6; a possible D gene is TRBD1 (5 bases). Germline-derived CDR1 and CDR2 are MDHEN and SYDVKM. The CDR3 consists of 15 residues. Trimming took 6 bases from V and 4 from J, leaving 13 bases between them. Full variable domain (rest looked up from reference TRBV28 and TRBJ1-6): DVKVTQSSRYLVKRTGEKVFLECVQDMDHENMFWYRQDPGLGLRLIYFSYDVKMKEKGDIPEGYSVSREKKERFSLILESASTNQTSMYLCASRGDRVYNSPLHFGNGTRLTVT.

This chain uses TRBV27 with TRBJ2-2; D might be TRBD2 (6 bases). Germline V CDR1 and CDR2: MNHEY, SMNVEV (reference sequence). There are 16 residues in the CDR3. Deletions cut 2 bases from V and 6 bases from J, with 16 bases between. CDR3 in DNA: TGTGCCAGCAGTTTAGAGGCGGGAATTGATTCCGGGGAGCTGTTTTTT. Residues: CASSLEAGIDSGELFF.

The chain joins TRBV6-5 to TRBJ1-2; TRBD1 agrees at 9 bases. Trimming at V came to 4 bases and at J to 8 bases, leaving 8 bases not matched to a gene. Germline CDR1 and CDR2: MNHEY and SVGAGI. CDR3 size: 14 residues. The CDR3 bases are TGTGCCAGCAGTTTCTCGGGACAGGGAGGAGGCTACACCTTC. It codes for CASSFSGQGGGYTF.

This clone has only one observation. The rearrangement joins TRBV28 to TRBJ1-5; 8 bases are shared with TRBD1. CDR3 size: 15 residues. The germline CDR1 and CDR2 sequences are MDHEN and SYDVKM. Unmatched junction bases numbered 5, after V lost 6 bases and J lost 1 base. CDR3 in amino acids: CASRLDRVSNQPQHF. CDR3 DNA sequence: TGTGCCAGCAGACTGGACAGGGTGAGCAATCAGCCCCAGCATTTT.

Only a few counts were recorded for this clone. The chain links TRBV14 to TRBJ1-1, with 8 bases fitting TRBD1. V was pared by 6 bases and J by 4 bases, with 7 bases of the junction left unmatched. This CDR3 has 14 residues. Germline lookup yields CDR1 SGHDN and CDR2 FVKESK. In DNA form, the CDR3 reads TGTGCCAGCAGTAGACAGGGGAGCGTCACTGAAGCTTTCTTT. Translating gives CASSRQGSVTEAFF.

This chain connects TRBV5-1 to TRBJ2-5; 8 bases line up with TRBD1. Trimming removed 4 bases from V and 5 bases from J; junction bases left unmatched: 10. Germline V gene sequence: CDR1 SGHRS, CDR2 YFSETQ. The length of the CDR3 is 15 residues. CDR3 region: CASSPGQGVWETQYF. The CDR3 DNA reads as TGCGCCAGCAGCCCTGGACAGGGTGTATGGGAGACCCAGTACTTC.

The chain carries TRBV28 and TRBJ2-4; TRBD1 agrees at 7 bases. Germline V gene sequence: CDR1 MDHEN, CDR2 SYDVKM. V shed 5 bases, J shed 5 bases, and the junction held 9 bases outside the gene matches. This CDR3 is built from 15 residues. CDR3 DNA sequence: TGTGCCAGCAGTCCGACAGACAGGGAACAAAACATTCAGTACTTC. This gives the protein CASSPTDREQNIQYF.

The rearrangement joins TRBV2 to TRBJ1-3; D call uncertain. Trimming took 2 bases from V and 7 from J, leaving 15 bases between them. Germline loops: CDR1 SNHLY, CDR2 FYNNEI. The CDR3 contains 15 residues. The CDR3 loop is CASSESGFGFNTIYF. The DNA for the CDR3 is TGTGCCAGCAGTGAAAGTGGGTTCGGGTTCAACACCATATATTTT.

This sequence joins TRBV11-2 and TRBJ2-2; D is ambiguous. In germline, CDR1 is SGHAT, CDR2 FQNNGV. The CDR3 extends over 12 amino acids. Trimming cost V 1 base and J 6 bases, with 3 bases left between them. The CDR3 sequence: CASSLGPGELFF. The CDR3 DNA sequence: TGTGCCAGCAGCTTAGGGCCCGGGGAGCTGTTTTTT.

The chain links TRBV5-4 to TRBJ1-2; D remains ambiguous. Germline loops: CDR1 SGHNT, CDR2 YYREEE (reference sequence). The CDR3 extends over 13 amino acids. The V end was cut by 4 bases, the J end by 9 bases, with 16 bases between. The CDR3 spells CASSLRDWNSYTF. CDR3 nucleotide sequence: TGTGCCAGCAGCCTCCGGGATTGGAACAGCTACACCTTC.

The CDR3 loop reads CASSPKAGTSPQHF. In nucleotides, the CDR3 is TGTGCCAGCTCACCGAAGGCAGGTACTTCTCCCCAGCATTTT. The genes are TRBV18 and TRBJ1-5, with D hard to call. The length of the CDR3 is 14 residues. Germline CDR1 is KGHSH and CDR2 is LQKENI. V dropped 3 bases and J dropped 10 bases, with 16 bases sitting between them.

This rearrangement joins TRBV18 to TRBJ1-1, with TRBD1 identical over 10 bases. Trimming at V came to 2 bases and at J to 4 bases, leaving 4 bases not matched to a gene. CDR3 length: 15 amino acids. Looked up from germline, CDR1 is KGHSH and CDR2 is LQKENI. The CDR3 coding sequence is TGTGCCAGCTCACCAGACAGGGGGCTGCCCACTGAAGCTTTCTTT. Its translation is CASSPDRGLPTEAFF.

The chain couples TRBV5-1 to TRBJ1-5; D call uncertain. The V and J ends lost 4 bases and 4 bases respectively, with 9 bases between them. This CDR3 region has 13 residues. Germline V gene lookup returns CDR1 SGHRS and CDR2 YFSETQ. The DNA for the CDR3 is TGCGCCAGCAGCGGAGACCCGAATCAGCCCCAGCATTTT. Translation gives CASSGDPNQPQHF.

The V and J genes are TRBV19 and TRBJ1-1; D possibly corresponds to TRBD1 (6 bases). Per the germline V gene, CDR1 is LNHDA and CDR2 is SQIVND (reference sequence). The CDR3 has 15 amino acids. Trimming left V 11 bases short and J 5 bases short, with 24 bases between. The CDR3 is CASSKVGGGRTEAFF. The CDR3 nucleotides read TGTGCCTCCTCCAAAGTGGGCGGGGGGCGGACTGAAGCTTTCTTT.

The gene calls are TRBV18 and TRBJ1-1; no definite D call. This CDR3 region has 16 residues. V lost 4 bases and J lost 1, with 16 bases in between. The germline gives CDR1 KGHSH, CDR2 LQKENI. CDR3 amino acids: CASSLQFGSGNTEAFF. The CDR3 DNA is TGTGCCAGCTCACTTCAATTCGGGTCGGGGAACACTGAAGCTTTCTTT.

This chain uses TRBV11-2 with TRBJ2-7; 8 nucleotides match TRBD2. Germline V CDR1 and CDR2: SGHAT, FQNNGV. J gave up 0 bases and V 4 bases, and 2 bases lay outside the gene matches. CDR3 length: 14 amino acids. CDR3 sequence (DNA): TGTGCCAGCAGCTCGACTAGCGTCTCCTACGAGCAGTACTTC. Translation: CASSSTSVSYEQYF. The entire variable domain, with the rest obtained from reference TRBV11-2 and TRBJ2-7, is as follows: EAGVAQSPRYKIIEKRQSVAFWCNPISGHATLYWYQQILGQGPKLLIQFQNNGVVDDSQLPKDRFSAERLKGVDSTLKIQPAKLEDSAVYLCASSSTSVSYEQYFGPGTRLTVT.

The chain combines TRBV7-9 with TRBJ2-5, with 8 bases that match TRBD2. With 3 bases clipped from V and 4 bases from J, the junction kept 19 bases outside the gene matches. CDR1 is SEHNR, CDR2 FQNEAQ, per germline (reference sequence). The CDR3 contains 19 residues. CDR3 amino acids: CASSFPVGALAAQAETQYF. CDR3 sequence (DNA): TGTGCCAGCAGCTTTCCGGTTGGCGCACTAGCGGCCCAGGCAGAGACCCAGTACTTC. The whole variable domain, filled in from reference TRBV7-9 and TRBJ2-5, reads DTGVSQNPRHKITKRGQNVTFRCDPISEHNRLYWYRQTLGQGPEFLTYFQNEAQLEKSRLLSDRFSAERPKGSFSTLEIQRTEQGDSAMYLCASSFPVGALAAQAETQYFGPGTRLLVL.

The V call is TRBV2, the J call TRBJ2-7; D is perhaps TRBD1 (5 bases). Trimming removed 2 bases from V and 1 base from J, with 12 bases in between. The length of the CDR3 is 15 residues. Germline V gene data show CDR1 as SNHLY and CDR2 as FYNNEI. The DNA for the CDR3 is TGTGCCAGCAGTGAATTGGGGCAAGGTTCCTACGAGCAGTACTTC. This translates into CASSELGQGSYEQYF. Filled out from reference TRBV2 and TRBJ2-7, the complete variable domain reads EPEVTQTPSHQVTQMGQEVILRCVPISNHLYFYWYRQILGQKVEFLVSFYNNEISEKSEIFDDQFSVERPDGSNFTLKIRSTKLEDSAMYFCASSELGQGSYEQYFGPGTRLTVT.

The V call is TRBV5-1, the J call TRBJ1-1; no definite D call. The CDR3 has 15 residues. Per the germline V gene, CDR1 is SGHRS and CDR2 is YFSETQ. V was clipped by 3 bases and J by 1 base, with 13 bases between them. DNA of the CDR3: TGCGCCAGCAGCTCGGGGAGGGTGGGGAACACTGAAGCTTTCTTT. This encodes CASSSGRVGNTEAFF.

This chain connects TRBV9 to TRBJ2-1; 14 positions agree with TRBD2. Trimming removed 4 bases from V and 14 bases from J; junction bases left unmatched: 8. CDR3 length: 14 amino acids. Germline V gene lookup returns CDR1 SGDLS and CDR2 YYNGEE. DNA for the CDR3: TGTGCCAGCAGCAAAGGGACTAGCGGGAGTAATAAGTTCTTC. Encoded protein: CASSKGTSGSNKFF.

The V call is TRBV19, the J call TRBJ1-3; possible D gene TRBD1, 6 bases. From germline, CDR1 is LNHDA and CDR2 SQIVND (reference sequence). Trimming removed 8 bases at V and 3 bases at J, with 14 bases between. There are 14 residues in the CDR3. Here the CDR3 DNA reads TGTGCCAGTTGCGGACAGCATGGTGGAAACACCATATATTTT. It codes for CASCGQHGGNTIYF.

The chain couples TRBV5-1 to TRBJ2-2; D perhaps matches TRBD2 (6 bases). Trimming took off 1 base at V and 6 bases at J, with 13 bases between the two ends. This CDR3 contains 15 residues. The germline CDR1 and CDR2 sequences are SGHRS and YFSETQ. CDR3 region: CASSLLLAGAGELFF. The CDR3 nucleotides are TGCGCCAGCAGCTTGTTACTAGCCGGGGCCGGGGAGCTGTTTTTT.

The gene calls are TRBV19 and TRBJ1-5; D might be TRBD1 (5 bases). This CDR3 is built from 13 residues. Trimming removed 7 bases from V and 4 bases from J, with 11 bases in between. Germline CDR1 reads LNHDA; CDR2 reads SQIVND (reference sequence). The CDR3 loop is CASNRGLNQPQHF. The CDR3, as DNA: TGTGCCAGTAATAGGGGTTTGAATCAGCCCCAGCATTTT. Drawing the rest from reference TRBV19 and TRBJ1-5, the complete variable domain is DGGITQSPKYLFRKEGQNVTLSCEQNLNHDAMYWYRQDPGQGLRLIYYSQIVNDFQKGDIAEGYSVSREKKESFPLTVTSAQKNPTAFYLCASNRGLNQPQHFGDGTRLSIL.